This T cell receptor beta chain came from a study of cytomegalovirus exposure and HLA in healthy donors. Study findings and constraints: Among donors in an Asian-associated ancestry cluster, a later analysis reportedly found fewer N-insertions than the roughly 650-donor mean. The study listed 164 cytomegalovirus-associated TCR beta chains. Likely technical artifact: a cluster of highly shared sequence variants.

As to this clone: Its antigen remains unidentified.

The PCR employed 60 Vbeta primers together with 13 Jbeta primers. Clones were sequenced by immunoSEQ multiplex PCR, and TCRdb holds only the in-frame ones, with some missing. The sample carries some 70,000 clones, 81% recorded once. The V gene lost 0 bases and the J gene lost 9 bases, with 6 bases spanning the gap. This CDR3 spans 12 amino acids. Germline assignment: CDR1 SGHDN and CDR2 FVKESK. Each of the donors was a healthy bone marrow donor. The sequenced sample consisted of PBMCs. This TCR derives from a human donor in good health. The chain employs TRBV14 and TRBJ2-4; tentatively, D is TRBD2 (5 bases). CDR3 residues: CASSQDRGIQYF. The CDR3 nucleotides read TGTGCCAGCAGCCAAGATCGGGGCATTCAGTACTTC.